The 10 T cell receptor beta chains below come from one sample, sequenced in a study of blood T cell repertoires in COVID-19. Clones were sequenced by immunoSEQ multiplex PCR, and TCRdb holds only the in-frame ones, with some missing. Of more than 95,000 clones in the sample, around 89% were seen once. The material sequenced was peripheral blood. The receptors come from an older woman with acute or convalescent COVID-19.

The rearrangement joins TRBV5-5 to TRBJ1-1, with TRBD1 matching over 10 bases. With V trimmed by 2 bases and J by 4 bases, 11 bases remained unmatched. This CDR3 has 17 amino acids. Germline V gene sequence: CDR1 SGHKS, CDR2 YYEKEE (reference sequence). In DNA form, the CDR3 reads TGTGCCAGCAGCTTCACGACAGGGGGCTTCCTGAGCACTGAAGCTTTCTTT. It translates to CASSFTTGGFLSTEAFF.

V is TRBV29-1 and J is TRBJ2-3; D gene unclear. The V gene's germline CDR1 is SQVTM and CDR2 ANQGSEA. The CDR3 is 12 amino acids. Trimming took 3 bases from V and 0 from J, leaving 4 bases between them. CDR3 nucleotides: TGCAGCGTTGAGGCTAGCACAGATACGCAGTATTTT. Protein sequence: CSVEASTDTQYF.

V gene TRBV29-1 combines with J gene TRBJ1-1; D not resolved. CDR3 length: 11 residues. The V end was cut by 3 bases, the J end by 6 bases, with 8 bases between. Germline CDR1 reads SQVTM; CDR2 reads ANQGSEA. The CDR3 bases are TGCAGCGTTGAGGCCGGGGCTGAAGCTTTCTTT. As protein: CSVEAGAEAFF.

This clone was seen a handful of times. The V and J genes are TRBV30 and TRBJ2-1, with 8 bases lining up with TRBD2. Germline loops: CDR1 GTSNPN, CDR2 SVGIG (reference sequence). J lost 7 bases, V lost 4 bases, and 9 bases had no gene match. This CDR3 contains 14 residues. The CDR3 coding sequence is TGTGCCTGGATAGGGAGCGGGAGAAGGAATGAGCAGTTCTTC. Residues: CAWIGSGRRNEQFF.

The CDR3: CASSYSAEDYEQYF. CDR3 in DNA: TGTGCCAGCAGTTACTCGGCGGAGGACTACGAGCAGTACTTC. The rearrangement links TRBV6-6 to TRBJ2-7, with a possible D match to TRBD2 (5 bases). Deletions cut 0 bases from V and 3 bases from J, with 9 bases between. From germline, CDR1 is MNHNY and CDR2 SVGAGI (reference sequence). The CDR3 consists of 14 residues.

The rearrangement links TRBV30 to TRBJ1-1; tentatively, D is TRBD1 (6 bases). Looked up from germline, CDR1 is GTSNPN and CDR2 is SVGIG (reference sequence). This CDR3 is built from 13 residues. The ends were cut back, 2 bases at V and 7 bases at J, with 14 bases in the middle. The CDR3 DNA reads TGTGCCTGGAGTAAACAGGGTCTGGGTGAAGCTTTCTTT. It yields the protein CAWSKQGLGEAFF.

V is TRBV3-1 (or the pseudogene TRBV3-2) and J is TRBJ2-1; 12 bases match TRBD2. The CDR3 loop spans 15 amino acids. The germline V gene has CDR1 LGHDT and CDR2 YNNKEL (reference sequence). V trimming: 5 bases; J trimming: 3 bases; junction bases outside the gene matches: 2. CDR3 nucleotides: TGTGCCAGCAGCTGGGGACTAGCGGGCTACAATGAGCAGTTCTTC. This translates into CASSWGLAGYNEQFF.

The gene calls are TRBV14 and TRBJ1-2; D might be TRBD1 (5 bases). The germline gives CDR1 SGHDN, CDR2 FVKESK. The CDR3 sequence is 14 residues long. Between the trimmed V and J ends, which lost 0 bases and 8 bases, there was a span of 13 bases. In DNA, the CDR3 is TGTGCCAGCAGCCAAGATTTTTGGGGCCAAGGCTACACCTTC. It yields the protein CASSQDFWGQGYTF.

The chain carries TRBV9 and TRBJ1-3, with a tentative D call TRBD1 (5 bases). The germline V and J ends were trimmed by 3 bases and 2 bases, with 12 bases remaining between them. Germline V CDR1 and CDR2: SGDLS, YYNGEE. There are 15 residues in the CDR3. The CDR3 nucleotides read TGTGCCAGCAGCGCAGGGTTGACTGCTGGAAACACCATATATTTT. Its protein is CASSAGLTAGNTIYF.

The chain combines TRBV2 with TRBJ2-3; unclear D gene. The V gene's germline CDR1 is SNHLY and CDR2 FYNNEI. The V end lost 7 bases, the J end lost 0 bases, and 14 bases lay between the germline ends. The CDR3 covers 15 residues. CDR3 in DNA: TGTGCCAGCAAATGGAGTACGGCTAGCACAGATACGCAGTATTTT. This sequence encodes CASKWSTASTDTQYF.